A single sample is the source of the 10 T cell receptor beta chains below, sequenced in a study of blood T cell repertoires in COVID-19. The method was immunoSEQ multiplex PCR; TCRdb's version includes in-frame clones alone and lacks a portion of them. The sample lists about 160,000 clones, more than 75% occurring once. Sequenced material: peripheral blood. These receptors were taken from a woman in her 70s with COVID-19, enrolled during active disease.

The chain carries TRBV19 and TRBJ1-4; D is possibly TRBD1 (6 bases). Germline values: CDR1 LNHDA, CDR2 SQIVND (reference sequence). This CDR3 contains 16 residues. Trimming left V 3 bases short and J 1 base short, with 12 bases between. CDR3 coding DNA: TGTGCCAGTAGTATGCGGACAGCCGGAACTAATGAAAAACTGTTTTTT. It yields the protein CASSMRTAGTNEKLFF.

This clone was seen just once. The chain couples TRBV4-1 to TRBJ2-3; maybe TRBD1 (5 bases). This CDR3 contains 14 residues. Germline V gives CDR1 MGHRA, CDR2 YSYEKL. V was clipped by 7 bases and J by 3 bases, with 14 bases between them. CDR3 DNA sequence: TGCGCCAGCAAGGGGCAGGGCGAGACAGATACGCAGTATTTT. It codes for CASKGQGETDTQYF.

This clone was recorded only once. This chain joins TRBV6-5 and TRBJ1-5; perhaps TRBD1 as D (6 bases). The V end lost 0 bases, the J end lost 2 bases, and 11 bases lay between the germline ends. This CDR3 has 16 amino acids. Germline CDR1 reads MNHEY; CDR2 reads SVGAGI. The CDR3 nucleotides are TGTGCCAGCAGTTACTCAGCAGGGGCGGGCAATCAGCCCCAGCATTTT. Its translation is CASSYSAGAGNQPQHF.

This chain joins TRBV10-3 and TRBJ1-5; D gene uncertain. The CDR3 length is 15 residues. V lost 0 bases to trimming and J lost 2 bases, with 8 bases between them. Germline loops: CDR1 ENHRY, CDR2 SYGVKD. CDR3 amino acids: CAISESGLGNQPQHF. CDR3 bases: TGTGCCATCAGTGAGTCCGGACTCGGCAATCAGCCCCAGCATTTT.

The rearrangement links TRBV2 to TRBJ1-3; D unresolved. Germline loops: CDR1 SNHLY, CDR2 FYNNEI. V was cut by 6 bases and J by 0 bases, with 9 bases left in between. CDR3 size: 14 residues. CDR3: CASREIASGNTIYF. The CDR3 DNA follows: TGTGCCAGCAGAGAGATAGCCTCTGGAAACACCATATATTTT.

This chain uses TRBV14 with TRBJ2-1; 8 bases are shared with TRBD2. With 0 bases clipped from V and 13 bases from J, the junction kept 5 bases outside the gene matches. The CDR3 sequence is 13 residues long. Per the germline V gene, CDR1 is SGHDN and CDR2 is FVKESK. The CDR3 sequence: CASSQDLRGAQFF. CDR3 DNA sequence: TGTGCCAGCAGCCAAGACTTGCGGGGGGCCCAGTTCTTC. The complete variable domain, with remaining parts taken from reference TRBV14 and TRBJ2-1, reads EAGVTQFPSHSVIEKGQTVTLRCDPISGHDNLYWYRRVMGKEIKFLLHFVKESKQDESGMPNNRFLAERTGGTYSTLKVQPAELEDSGVYFCASSQDLRGAQFFGPGTRLTVL.

Only one count was recorded for this clone. The CDR3 region has the DNA TGTGCCAGCAGCCAAAGAGGGGGGGATGGCAAAAACATTCAGTACTTC. This gives the protein CASSQRGGDGKNIQYF. The chain couples TRBV4-2 to TRBJ2-4; D might be TRBD2 (7 bases). Germline CDR1 reads LGHNA; CDR2 reads YNFKEQ. Deletions cut 2 bases from V and 3 bases from J, with 14 bases between. This CDR3 region has 16 residues.

The chain's CDR3 is CASGLRTGVMDSPLHF. In DNA form, the CDR3 reads TGTGCCAGCGGTTTAAGGACAGGGGTGATGGATTCACCCCTCCACTTT. The rearrangement uses TRBV6-5 and TRBJ1-6, with 9 bases aligning to TRBD1. J lost 8 bases, V lost 8 bases, and 13 bases had no gene match. The CDR3 loop spans 16 amino acids. In germline, CDR1 is MNHEY, CDR2 SVGAGI.

Here the CDR3 DNA reads TGTGCCAGCAGCTTGGGTGCGACAGGGCACACCGGGGAGCTGTTTTTT. It specifies CASSLGATGHTGELFF. V usage is TRBV5-4 and J usage is TRBJ2-2, with TRBD1 matching 7 bases. From germline, CDR1 is SGHNT and CDR2 YYREEE (reference sequence). J lost 3 bases, V lost 0 bases, and 5 bases had no gene match. CDR3 length equals 16 residues.

This chain links TRBV7-9 with TRBJ2-7, with D possibly TRBD2 on 5 matching bases. V lost 4 bases, J lost 0 bases, and 13 bases lay in between. The CDR3 is 15 residues long. Per the germline V gene, CDR1 is SEHNR and CDR2 is FQNEAQ (reference sequence). This CDR3 reads CASSSRTGSSYEQYF. CDR3 in DNA: TGTGCCAGCAGCTCCCGGACGGGAAGCTCCTACGAGCAGTACTTC.